Listed here are 9 T cell receptor beta chains from one sample, sequenced in a study of blood T cell repertoires in COVID-19. Profiled with immunoSEQ multiplex PCR; TCRdb holds only in-frame clones, not every one. Counted here are tens of thousands of clones, roughly 80% occurring once; the ten biggest clones make up under 20%. The sample taken for sequencing was peripheral blood. The receptor source for this set is a woman in her sixties with acute or convalescent COVID-19.

This clone showed up just once. This chain links TRBV2 with TRBJ1-4; possible D gene TRBD1, 6 bases. V lost 9 bases, J lost 4 bases, and 12 bases lay in between. The CDR3 is 13 amino acids. CDR1 and CDR2 (germline): SNHLY, FYNNEI. DNA for the CDR3: TGTGCCAGTAAGGACAGTGGTAATGAAAAACTGTTTTTT. It yields the protein CASKDSGNEKLFF.

This clone was seen just once. This rearrangement joins TRBV20-1 to TRBJ1-5; D uncertain. CDR1 and CDR2 (germline): DFQATT, SNEGSKA (reference sequence). The CDR3 length is 13 residues. Trimming left V 3 bases short and J 5 bases short, with 11 bases between. CDR3 region: CSASREGDQPQHF. CDR3 coding DNA: TGCAGTGCTAGTAGGGAGGGAGATCAGCCCCAGCATTTT.

The V and J genes are TRBV6-6 and TRBJ1-5, with 11 bases fitting TRBD1. The CDR3 length is 16 residues. V trimming: 0 bases; J trimming: 7 bases; junction bases outside the gene matches: 5. Per the germline V gene, CDR1 is MNHNY and CDR2 is SVGAGI (reference sequence). CDR3 in amino acids: CASSYSRTGGEQPQHF. As DNA, the CDR3 is TGTGCCAGCAGTTACTCTAGGACAGGGGGCGAACAGCCCCAGCATTTT.

The V call is TRBV7-2, the J call TRBJ1-5; 12 positions agree with TRBD1. CDR3 length: 17 residues. V gave up 5 bases and J gave up 1 base; unmatched junction bases: 6. Germline V gene data show CDR1 as SGHTA and CDR2 as FQGNSA. Here the CDR3 DNA reads TGTGCCAGCAGCCTGCAAGGGACAGGGGGCAGCAATCAGCCCCAGCATTTT. Protein: CASSLQGTGGSNQPQHF.

The V gene is TRBV6-6, the J gene TRBJ2-7; 8 bases align to TRBD1. The CDR3 has 13 amino acids. Germline V gives CDR1 MNHNY, CDR2 SVGAGI (reference sequence). The trim removed 8 bases at V and 4 bases at J, leaving 7 bases unmatched. CDR3 sequence reads: CASGGQGAYEQYV. CDR3 in DNA: TGTGCCAGCGGTGGACAGGGAGCTTACGAGCAGTACGTC.

V gene TRBV29-1 combines with J gene TRBJ2-3, with D possibly TRBD2 on 7 matching bases. The CDR3 extends over 13 amino acids. Trimming stripped 6 bases from V and 1 base from J, with 11 bases between. In germline, CDR1 is SQVTM, CDR2 ANQGSEA. CDR3 nucleotide sequence: TGCAGCGTCGAGGGGGGGGGCACAGATACGCAGTATTTT. This translates into CSVEGGGTDTQYF.

This chain uses TRBV5-4 with TRBJ2-2, with a possible D match to TRBD2 (5 bases). V was clipped by 1 base and J by 0 bases, with 7 bases between them. The V gene's germline CDR1 is SGHNT and CDR2 YYREEE (reference sequence). CDR3 length equals 15 residues. In DNA, the CDR3 is TGTGCCAGCAGCTTGCGGGGTCCGAACACCGGGGAGCTGTTTTTT. It encodes CASSLRGPNTGELFF.

V and J are TRBV28 and TRBJ1-6, with TRBD1 identical over 11 bases. Germline V gene lookup returns CDR1 MDHEN and CDR2 SYDVKM. The V segment lost 7 bases and the J segment 9 bases; nucleotides outside the gene matches: 17. The CDR3 extends over 18 amino acids. The DNA of the CDR3 is TGTGCCAGCAAGTCCGGGACAGGGGGTGTAGCAGTTGGTTCACCCCTCCACTTT. This sequence encodes CASKSGTGGVAVGSPLHF.

The chain combines TRBV6-1 with TRBJ2-5; a weak D match, TRBD2 (6 bases). This CDR3 has 15 residues. Between the trimmed V and J ends, which lost 2 bases and 1 base, there was a span of 11 bases. Germline V gene data show CDR1 as MNHNS and CDR2 as SASEGT. CDR3 region: CASSETSGRQETQYF. DNA of the CDR3: TGTGCCAGCAGTGAAACAAGCGGGCGCCAAGAGACCCAGTACTTC.